This T cell receptor (beta chain) was documented in a study of shared clonotypes between healthy human individuals. The study, taken as a whole, reports: Non-shared clonotypes had lower generation probabilities than those shared by all four donors. For naive CD4 cells, 5% to 6.5% of clonotypes were shared across several donors.

As handled by the study authors: Owing to the provision of junction-only sequences devoid of quality scores by immunoSEQ, filtering differed. Produced via immunoSEQ multiplex PCR; TCRdb's table is partial and in-frame only. V and J calls plus clone size are reproduced from that table; the DNA served to infer D and trimming. The repertoire holds a few hundred thousand clones, approximately 97% seen once, with 0.32% in the top ten. Trimming removed 4 bases at V and 0 bases at J, with 10 bases between. Per germline, CDR1 MGHRA and CDR2 YSYEKL. The CDR3 covers 14 residues. Comment on this clone: What it recognizes is unknown.

V is TRBV4-1 and J is TRBJ2-7; no firm D call. This TCR was sampled from a man younger than 40 in good health. Material for sequencing was memory CD8+ T cells sorted from blood. The sample's subset: CD45RO+ cells pooled with CCR7-negative TemRA cells. The chain's CDR3 is CASSLTESSYEQYF. In DNA form, the CDR3 reads TGCGCCAGCAGCCTAACAGAAAGCTCCTACGAGCAGTACTTC.